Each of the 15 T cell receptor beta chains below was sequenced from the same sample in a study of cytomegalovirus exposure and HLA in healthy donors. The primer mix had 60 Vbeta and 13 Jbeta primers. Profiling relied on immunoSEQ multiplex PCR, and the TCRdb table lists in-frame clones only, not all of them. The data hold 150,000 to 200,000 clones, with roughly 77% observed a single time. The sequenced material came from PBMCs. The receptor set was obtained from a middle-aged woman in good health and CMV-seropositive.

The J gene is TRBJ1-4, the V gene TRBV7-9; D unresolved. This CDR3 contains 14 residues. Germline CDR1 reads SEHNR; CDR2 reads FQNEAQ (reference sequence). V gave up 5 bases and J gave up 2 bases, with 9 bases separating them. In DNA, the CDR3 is TGTGCCAGCAGCCCGGGGATGACTAATGAAAAACTGTTTTTT. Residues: CASSPGMTNEKLFF. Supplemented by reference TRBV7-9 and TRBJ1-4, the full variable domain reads DTGVSQNPRHKITKRGQNVTFRCDPISEHNRLYWYRQTLGQGPEFLTYFQNEAQLEKSRLLSDRFSAERPKGSFSTLEIQRTEQGDSAMYLCASSPGMTNEKLFFGSGTQLSVL.

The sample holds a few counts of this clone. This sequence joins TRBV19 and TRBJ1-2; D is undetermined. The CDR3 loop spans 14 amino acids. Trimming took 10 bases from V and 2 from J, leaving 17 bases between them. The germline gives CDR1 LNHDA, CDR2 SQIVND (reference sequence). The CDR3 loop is CATPSEGANYGYTF. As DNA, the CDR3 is TGTGCCACCCCGTCAGAGGGCGCGAACTATGGCTACACCTTC.

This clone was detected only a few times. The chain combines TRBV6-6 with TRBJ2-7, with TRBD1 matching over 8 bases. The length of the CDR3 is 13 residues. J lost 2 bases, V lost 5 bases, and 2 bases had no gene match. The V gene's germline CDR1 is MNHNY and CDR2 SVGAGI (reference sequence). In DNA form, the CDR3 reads TGTGCCAGCAGTAGACAGGGGACCTACGAGCAGTACTTC. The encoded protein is CASSRQGTYEQYF.

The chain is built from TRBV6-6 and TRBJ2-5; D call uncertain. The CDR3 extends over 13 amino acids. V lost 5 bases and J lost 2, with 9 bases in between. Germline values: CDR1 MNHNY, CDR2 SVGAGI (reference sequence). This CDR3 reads CASSGANQETQYF. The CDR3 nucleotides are TGTGCCAGCAGTGGAGCGAATCAAGAGACCCAGTACTTC.

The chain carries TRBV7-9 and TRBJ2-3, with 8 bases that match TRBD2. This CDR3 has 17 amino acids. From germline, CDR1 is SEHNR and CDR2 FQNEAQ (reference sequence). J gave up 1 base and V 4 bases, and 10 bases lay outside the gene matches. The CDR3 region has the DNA TGTGCCAGCAGCTCGAGCAGAGCGGGAGCTGGCACAGATACGCAGTATTTT. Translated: CASSSSRAGAGTDTQYF.

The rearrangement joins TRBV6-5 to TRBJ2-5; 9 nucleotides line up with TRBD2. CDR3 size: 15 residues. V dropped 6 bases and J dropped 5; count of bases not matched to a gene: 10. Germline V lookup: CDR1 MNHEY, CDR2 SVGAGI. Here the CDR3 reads CASSYSGSRGETQYF. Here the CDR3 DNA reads TGTGCCAGCAGCTATAGCGGGAGTAGGGGGGAGACCCAGTACTTC.

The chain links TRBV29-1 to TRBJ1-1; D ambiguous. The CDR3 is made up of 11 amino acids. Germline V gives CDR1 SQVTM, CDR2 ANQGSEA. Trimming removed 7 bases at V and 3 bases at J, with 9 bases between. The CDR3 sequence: CSGLRYTEAFF. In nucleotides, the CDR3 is TGCAGCGGCCTACGGTACACTGAAGCTTTCTTT.

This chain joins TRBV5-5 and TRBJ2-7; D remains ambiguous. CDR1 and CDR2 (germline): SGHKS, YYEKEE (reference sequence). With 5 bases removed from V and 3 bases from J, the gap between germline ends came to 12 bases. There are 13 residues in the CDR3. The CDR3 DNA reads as TGTGCCAGCAGGCGAGGATATTACTACGAGCAGTACTTC. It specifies CASRRGYYYEQYF.

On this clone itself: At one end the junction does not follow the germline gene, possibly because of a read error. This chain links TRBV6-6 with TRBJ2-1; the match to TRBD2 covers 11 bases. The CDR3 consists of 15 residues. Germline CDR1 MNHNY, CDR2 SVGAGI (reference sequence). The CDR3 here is CASSHSTSGKNEQFF. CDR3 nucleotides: TGTGCCAGCAGTCACTCGACTAGCGGGAAGAATGAGCAGTTCTTC.

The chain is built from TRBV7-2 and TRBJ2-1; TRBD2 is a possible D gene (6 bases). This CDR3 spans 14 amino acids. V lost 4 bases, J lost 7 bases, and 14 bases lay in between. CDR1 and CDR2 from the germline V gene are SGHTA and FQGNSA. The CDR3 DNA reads TGTGCCAGCAGCTCGGCGACTAGTTCTAATGAGCAGTTCTTC. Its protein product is CASSSATSSNEQFF. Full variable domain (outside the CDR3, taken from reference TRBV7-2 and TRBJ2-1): GAGVSQSPSNKVTEKGKDVELRCDPISGHTALYWYRQSLGQGLEFLIYFQGNSAPDKSGLPSDRFSAERTGGSVSTLTIQRTQQEDSAVYLCASSSATSSNEQFFGPGTRLTVL.

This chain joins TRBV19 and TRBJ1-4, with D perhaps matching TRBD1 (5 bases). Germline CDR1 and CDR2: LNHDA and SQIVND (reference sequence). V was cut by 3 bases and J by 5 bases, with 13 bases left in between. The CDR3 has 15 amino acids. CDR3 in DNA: TGTGCCAGTAGTATTGCCTCCGGGGGAAATGAAAAACTGTTTTTT. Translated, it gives CASSIASGGNEKLFF.

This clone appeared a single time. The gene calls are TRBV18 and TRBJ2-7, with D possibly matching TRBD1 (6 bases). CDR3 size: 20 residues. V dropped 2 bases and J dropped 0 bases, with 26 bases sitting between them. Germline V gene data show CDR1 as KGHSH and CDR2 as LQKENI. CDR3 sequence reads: CASSPRPLGALGRGSYEQYF. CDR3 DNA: TGTGCCAGCTCACCAAGACCGCTGGGGGCGCTCGGCAGAGGCTCCTACGAGCAGTACTTC.

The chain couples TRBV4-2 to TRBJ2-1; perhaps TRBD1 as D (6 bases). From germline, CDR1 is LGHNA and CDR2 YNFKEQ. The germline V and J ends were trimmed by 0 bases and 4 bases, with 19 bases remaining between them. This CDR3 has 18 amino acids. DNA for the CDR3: TGTGCCAGCAGCCAAGATGGTACGGCAGGGGCACTTTACAATGAGCAGTTCTTC. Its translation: CASSQDGTAGALYNEQFF.

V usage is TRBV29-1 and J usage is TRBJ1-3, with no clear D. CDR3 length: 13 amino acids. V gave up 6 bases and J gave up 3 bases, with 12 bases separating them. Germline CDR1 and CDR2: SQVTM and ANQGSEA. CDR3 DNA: TGCAGCGTCGGACTGAATTATGGAAACACCATATATTTT. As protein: CSVGLNYGNTIYF.

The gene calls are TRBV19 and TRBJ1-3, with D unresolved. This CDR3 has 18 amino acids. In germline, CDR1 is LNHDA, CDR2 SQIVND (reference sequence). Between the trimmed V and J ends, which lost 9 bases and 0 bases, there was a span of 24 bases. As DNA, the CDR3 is TGTGCCAGCCAGACGTCTAGGTCCCCCGTCAACTCTGGAAACACCATATATTTT. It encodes CASQTSRSPVNSGNTIYF.